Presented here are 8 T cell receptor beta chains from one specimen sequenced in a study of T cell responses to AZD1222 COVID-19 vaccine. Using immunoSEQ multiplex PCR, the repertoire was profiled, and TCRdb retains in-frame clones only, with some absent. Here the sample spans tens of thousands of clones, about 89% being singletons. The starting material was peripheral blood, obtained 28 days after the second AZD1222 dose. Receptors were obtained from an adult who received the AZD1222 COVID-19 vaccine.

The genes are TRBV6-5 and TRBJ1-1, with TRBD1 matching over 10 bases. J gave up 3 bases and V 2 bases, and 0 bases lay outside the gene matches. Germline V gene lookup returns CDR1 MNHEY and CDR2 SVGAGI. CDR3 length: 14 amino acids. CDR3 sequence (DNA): TGTGCCAGCAGTTACGGGACAGGGGACACTGAAGCTTTCTTT. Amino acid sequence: CASSYGTGDTEAFF.

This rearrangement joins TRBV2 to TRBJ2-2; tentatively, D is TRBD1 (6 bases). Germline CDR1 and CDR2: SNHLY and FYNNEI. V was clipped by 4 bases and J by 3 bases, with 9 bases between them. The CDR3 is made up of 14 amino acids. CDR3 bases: TGTGCCAGCAGTGGTCAGGGGTACACCGGGGAGCTGTTTTTT. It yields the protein CASSGQGYTGELFF.

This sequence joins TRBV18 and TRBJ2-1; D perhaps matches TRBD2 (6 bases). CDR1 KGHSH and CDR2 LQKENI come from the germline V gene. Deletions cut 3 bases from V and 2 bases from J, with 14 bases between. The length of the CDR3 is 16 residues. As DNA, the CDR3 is TGTGCCAGCTCACCTCAATTCGGGAGCCCCTACAATGAGCAGTTCTTC. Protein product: CASSPQFGSPYNEQFF. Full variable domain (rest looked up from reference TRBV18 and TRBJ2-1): NAGVMQNPRHLVRRRGQEARLRCSPMKGHSHVYWYRQLPEEGLKFMVYLQKENIIDESGMPKERFSAEFPKEGPSILRIQQVVRGDSAAYFCASSPQFGSPYNEQFFGPGTRLTVL.

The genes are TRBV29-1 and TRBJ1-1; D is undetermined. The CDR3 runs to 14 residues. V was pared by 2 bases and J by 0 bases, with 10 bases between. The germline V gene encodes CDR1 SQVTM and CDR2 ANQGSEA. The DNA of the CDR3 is TGCAGCGTTGAAAGGCCTACAGTGAACACTGAAGCTTTCTTT. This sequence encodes CSVERPTVNTEAFF.

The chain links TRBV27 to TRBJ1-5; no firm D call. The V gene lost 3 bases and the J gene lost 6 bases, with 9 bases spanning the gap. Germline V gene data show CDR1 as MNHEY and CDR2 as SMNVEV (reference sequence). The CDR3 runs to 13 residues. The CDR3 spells CASSFGRGQPQHF. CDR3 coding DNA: TGTGCCAGCAGTTTTGGGCGAGGTCAGCCCCAGCATTTT.

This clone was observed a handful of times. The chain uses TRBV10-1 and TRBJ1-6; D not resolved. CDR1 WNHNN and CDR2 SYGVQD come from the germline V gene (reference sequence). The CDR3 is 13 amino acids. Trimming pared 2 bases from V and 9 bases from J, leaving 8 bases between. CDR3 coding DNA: TGCGCCAGCAGTGAGAACCGAGCTTCACCCCTCCACTTT. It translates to CASSENRASPLHF.

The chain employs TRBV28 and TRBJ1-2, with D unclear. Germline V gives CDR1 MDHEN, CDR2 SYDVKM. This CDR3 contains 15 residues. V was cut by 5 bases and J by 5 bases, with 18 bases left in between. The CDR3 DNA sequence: TGTGCCAGCAGTCCCCAATGGCGTGCGGGGTATGGCTACACCTTC. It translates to CASSPQWRAGYGYTF.

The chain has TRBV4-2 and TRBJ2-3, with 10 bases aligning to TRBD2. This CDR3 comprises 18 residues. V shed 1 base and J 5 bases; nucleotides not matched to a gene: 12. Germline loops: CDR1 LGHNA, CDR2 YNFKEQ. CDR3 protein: CASSQGPLSGGFQDTQYF. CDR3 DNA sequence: TGTGCCAGCAGCCAAGGGCCACTTAGCGGGGGGTTCCAAGATACGCAGTATTTT.